The rows below give T cell receptor beta chains drawn from one sample of a study of CD4 T cells in relation to SARS-CoV-2 and coronaviruses. No antigen is known for these receptors. The protocol was immunoSEQ multiplex PCR, while the TCRdb copy is restricted to in-frame clones and leaves out a portion. The table shows about 25,000 clones, with approximately 78% occurring only once. The sample was CD4+ T cells from PBMCs, cultured in vitro. The receptors stem from a human donor in good health. CDR3s include the opening cysteine and the closing phenylalanine or tryptophan. D genes are given only for firm matches. A row's size may be missing; if present it is once, few, many or a size class.

length	D	size	V	J	CDR3	DNA
11	NA	NA	TRBV10-3	TRBJ1-3	CAISVKDTIYF	TGTGCCATCAGCGTGAAGGACACCATATATTTT
11	NA	NA	TRBV12-3/TRBV12-4	TRBJ2-7	CASSSSYEQYF	TGTGCCAGCAGTTCTAGCTACGAGCAGTACTTC
14	TRBD1	NA	TRBV5-1	TRBJ1-4	CASSQDRGREKLFF	TGCGCCAGCAGCCAGGACAGGGGTAGGGAAAAACTGTTTTTT
12	NA	NA	TRBV9	TRBJ2-1	CASSTLYNEQFF	TGTGCCAGCAGCACTCTGTACAATGAGCAGTTCTTC
13	TRBD1	NA	TRBV2	TRBJ1-1	CASRQGANTEAFF	TGTGCCAGCAGACAGGGGGCGAACACTGAAGCTTTCTTT
15	NA	NA	TRBV6-1	TRBJ1-6	CASSEAKRLNSPLHF	TGTGCCAGCAGTGAAGCGAAGAGACTGAATTCACCCCTCCACTTT
16	NA	NA	TRBV7-9	TRBJ2-7	CASSLLGALRPYEQYF	TGTGCCAGCAGCTTATTGGGGGCTCTCAGGCCCTACGAGCAGTACTTC
15	NA	NA	TRBV5-6	TRBJ1-4	CASSLEGTLNEKLFF	TGTGCCAGCAGCTTGGAGGGGACACTGAATGAAAAACTGTTTTTT
14	TRBD1	NA	TRBV19	TRBJ1-5	CASTLTGMNQPQHF	TGTGCCAGTACCCTGACAGGGATGAATCAGCCCCAGCATTTT
17	NA	NA	TRBV27	TRBJ1-2	CASSRRSLDSSNYGYTF	TGTGCCAGCAGTCGGCGGTCTCTGGACAGCTCTAACTATGGCTACACCTTC
14	NA	NA	TRBV30	TRBJ1-1	CAWSKDRQRTEAFF	TGTGCCTGGAGTAAAGACCGCCAGAGGACTGAAGCTTTCTTT
20	NA	NA	TRBV27	TRBJ2-1	CASSFIIKGWEYFPYNEQFF	TGTGCCAGCAGTTTCATAATAAAGGGATGGGAGTATTTCCCGTACAATGAGCAGTTCTTC
13	NA	once	TRBV7-2	TRBJ1-1	CASSTDRRTEAFF	TGTGCCAGCAGCACAGACAGGAGGACTGAAGCTTTCTTT
13	NA	once	TRBV28	TRBJ2-2	CASSVTNTGELFF	TGTGCCAGCAGTGTGACGAACACCGGGGAGCTGTTTTTT
15	TRBD1	NA	TRBV19	TRBJ1-6	CASSIPQGLDSPLHF	TGTGCCAGTAGTATCCCACAGGGGTTGGATTCACCCCTCCACTTT
13	NA	NA	TRBV25-1	TRBJ1-5	CASRQYSNQPQHF	TGTGCCAGCAGACAGTATAGCAATCAGCCCCAGCATTTT
13	NA	NA	TRBV6-5	TRBJ1-5	CASSQGSPQPQHF	TGTGCCAGCAGTCAGGGTTCCCCTCAGCCCCAGCATTTT
15	TRBD1	once	TRBV19	TRBJ2-7	CASSISWTGGNEQYF	TGTGCCAGTAGTATTTCTTGGACAGGGGGCAACGAGCAGTACTTC
12	NA	NA	TRBV28	TRBJ1-5	CASGTNNQPQHF	TGTGCCAGCGGGACAAACAATCAGCCCCAGCATTTT
15	NA	few	TRBV4-2	TRBJ2-2	CASSQEYGTTGELFF	TGTGCCAGCAGCCAAGAATACGGGACTACCGGGGAGCTGTTTTTT
17	TRBD2	NA	TRBV5-1	TRBJ2-7	CASSLTLGGGSAYEQYF	TGCGCCAGCAGCTTGACCCTTGGTGGCGGGAGTGCCTACGAGCAGTACTTC
15	TRBD2	NA	TRBV4-1	TRBJ2-7	CASSQGLAGVFEQYF	TGCGCCAGCAGCCAAGGGCTAGCGGGAGTGTTCGAGCAGTACTTC
16	TRBD1	NA	TRBV24-1	TRBJ1-5	CATSDTGQGPAQPQHF	TGTGCCACCAGTGATACCGGACAGGGTCCCGCTCAGCCCCAGCATTTT
14	TRBD2	NA	TRBV10-2	TRBJ2-3	CAGGGLAGPDTQYF	TGCGCCGGTGGGGGACTAGCGGGACCAGATACGCAGTATTTT
16	NA	NA	TRBV4-1	TRBJ2-7	CASSPIGRDTSYEQYF	TGCGCCAGCAGCCCTATCGGGCGGGACACCTCCTACGAGCAGTACTTC
14	NA	NA	TRBV11-2	TRBJ2-5	CASSLERFQETQYF	TGTGCCAGCAGCTTAGAGCGGTTCCAAGAGACCCAGTACTTC
14	NA	few	TRBV2	TRBJ1-5	CASSGGGANQPQHF	TGTGCCAGCAGTGGTGGAGGGGCTAATCAGCCCCAGCATTTT
13	NA	NA	TRBV2	TRBJ1-2	CASSEARLEGYTF	TGTGCCAGCAGTGAAGCTCGCCTGGAAGGCTACACCTTC
14	TRBD1	once	TRBV5-4	TRBJ1-3	CASSVQGSGNTIYF	TGTGCCAGCAGCGTACAGGGGTCTGGAAACACCATATATTTT
15	TRBD1	NA	TRBV3-1/TRBV3-2	TRBJ2-7	CASSLTWDSTYEQYF	TGTGCCAGCAGCTTGACTTGGGACAGTACCTACGAGCAGTACTTC
11	NA	few	TRBV6-5	TRBJ2-3	CASSYSRTQYF	TGTGCCAGCAGTTACTCGAGGACGCAGTATTTT
15	NA	NA	TRBV24-1	TRBJ2-5	CATSDPAGTQETQYF	TGTGCCACCAGTGATCCGGCGGGGACCCAAGAGACCCAGTACTTC
13	NA	NA	TRBV12-5	TRBJ1-5	CASDKGENQPQHF	TGTGCTAGTGACAAGGGAGAGAATCAGCCCCAGCATTTT
17	TRBD1	hyperexpanded	TRBV30	TRBJ1-5	CAWSAKPGQGANQPQHF	TGTGCCTGGAGTGCCAAGCCGGGACAGGGGGCCAATCAGCCCCAGCATTTT
14	NA	NA	TRBV6-1	TRBJ1-5	CASSEVGSNQPQHF	TGTGCCAGCAGTGAAGTTGGTAGCAATCAGCCCCAGCATTTT
20	TRBD2	NA	TRBV3-1/TRBV3-2	TRBJ2-3	CASSQRLAGAGGTSTDTQYF	TGTGCCAGCAGCCAACGTTTAGCGGGAGCCGGGGGTACTAGCACAGATACGCAGTATTTT
14	TRBD2	NA	TRBV20-1	TRBJ2-1	CSASALADYNEQFF	TGCAGTGCTAGTGCACTAGCGGACTACAATGAGCAGTTCTTC
16	TRBD1	once	TRBV5-1	TRBJ2-7	CASSLVGGQGAYEQYF	TGCGCCAGCAGCTTGGTTGGGGGACAGGGGGCCTACGAGCAGTACTTC
15	NA	NA	TRBV9	TRBJ2-1	CASSATGTGYNEQFF	TGTGCCAGCAGCGCGACCGGGACGGGTTACAATGAGCAGTTCTTC
17	NA	NA	TRBV5-4	TRBJ1-2	CASSLNSQRLAYGGYTF	TGTGCCAGCAGCTTGAATTCCCAGCGACTGGCCTATGGGGGCTACACCTTC
19	NA	NA	TRBV6-2/TRBV6-3	TRBJ1-6	CASSYSRGGEDSYNSPLHF	TGTGCCAGCAGTTACTCGAGGGGAGGGGAAGATTCCTATAATTCACCCCTCCACTTT
15	NA	NA	TRBV25-1	TRBJ1-1	CASSPLGGMNTEAFF	TGTGCCAGCAGCCCATTAGGGGGGATGAACACTGAAGCTTTCTTT
11	NA	NA	TRBV19	TRBJ1-2	CATQGLYGYTF	TGTGCCACCCAGGGTTTATATGGCTACACCTTC